The 10 T cell receptor beta chains in this list originate from one sample, sequenced in a study of blood T cell repertoires in COVID-19. Only in-frame clones appear in the TCRdb table, and some are missing; sequencing was by immunoSEQ multiplex PCR. The sample lists about 220,000 clones; about four fifths were seen once. The specimen was peripheral blood. Source of these receptors: a woman aged 40-49 years with active or convalescent COVID-19.

This clone has a count of ten or more. The chain employs TRBV5-1 and TRBJ1-2, with TRBD1 identical over 8 bases. V was clipped by 0 bases and J by 4 bases; unmatched bases: 5. Per the germline V gene, CDR1 is SGHRS and CDR2 is YFSETQ. The CDR3 has 15 residues. The CDR3 loop reads CASSLGTGTPYGYTF. CDR3 bases: TGCGCCAGCAGCTTGGGGACAGGGACACCCTATGGCTACACCTTC.

This clone has just one count. The rearrangement uses TRBV11-3 and TRBJ2-7; D gene ambiguous. Germline CDR1 reads SGHNT; CDR2 reads YENEEA. This CDR3 spans 11 amino acids. Trimming removed 3 bases from V and 3 bases from J, with 3 bases in between. CDR3 bases: TGTGCCAGCAGCTTTATCTACGAGCAGTACTTC. Translating it yields CASSFIYEQYF. The entire variable domain, with the rest obtained from reference TRBV11-3 and TRBJ2-7, is as follows: EAGVVQSPRYKIIEKKQPVAFWCNPISGHNTLYWYLQNLGQGPELLIRYENEEAVDDSQLPKDRFSAERLKGVDSTLKIQPAELGDSAVYLCASSFIYEQYFGPGTRLTVT.

In its sample, this clone was seen a few times. The chain carries TRBV27 and TRBJ1-1; 7 nucleotides agree with TRBD1. Germline V gene sequence: CDR1 MNHEY, CDR2 SMNVEV (reference sequence). This CDR3 has 15 residues. With V trimmed by 4 bases and J by 3 bases, 8 bases remained unmatched. CDR3 bases: TGTGCCAGCAGTTCCACAGGGGCCTACTACACTGAAGCTTTCTTT. Translated: CASSSTGAYYTEAFF.

The rearrangement uses TRBV9 and TRBJ1-2; no firm D call. V shed 3 bases and J shed 3 bases, with 6 bases lying between them. Germline V lookup: CDR1 SGDLS, CDR2 YYNGEE. The CDR3 consists of 12 residues. CDR3 nucleotides: TGTGCCAGCAGCGCTGACTACTATGGCTACACCTTC. It codes for CASSADYYGYTF. Filled out from reference TRBV9 and TRBJ1-2, the complete variable domain reads DSGVTQTPKHLITATGQRVTLRCSPRSGDLSVYWYQQSLDQGLQFLIQYYNGEERAKGNILERFSAQQFPDLHSELNLSSLELGDSALYFCASSADYYGYTFGSGTRLTVV.

The gene calls are TRBV2 and TRBJ2-7; no clear D gene. Trimming removed 1 base at V and 2 bases at J, with 12 bases between. Germline V gene sequence: CDR1 SNHLY, CDR2 FYNNEI. This CDR3 is 15 amino acids long. The CDR3 nucleotides read TGTGCCAGCAGTGAAGGACAAAGAAAAACCTACGAGCAGTACTTC. This sequence encodes CASSEGQRKTYEQYF.

V gene TRBV5-1 combines with J gene TRBJ2-3; the D is unclear. CDR3 length equals 17 residues. V dropped 0 bases and J dropped 5 bases, with 19 bases sitting between them. The germline gives CDR1 SGHRS, CDR2 YFSETQ. CDR3 amino acids: CASSLGTLAFTRDTQYF. CDR3 coding DNA: TGCGCCAGCAGCTTGGGTACGCTCGCCTTCACACGAGATACGCAGTATTTT.

This chain links TRBV3-1 (or the pseudogene TRBV3-2) with TRBJ1-1; 10 bases align to TRBD1. CDR3 length: 20 amino acids. V shed 2 bases, J shed 8 bases, and the junction held 23 bases outside the gene matches. Germline CDR1 LGHDT, CDR2 YNNKEL (reference sequence). The CDR3 reads CASSQRDRGPDRGSKREAFF. In DNA, the CDR3 is TGTGCCAGCAGCCAACGGGACAGGGGCCCCGATAGAGGAAGCAAACGAGAAGCTTTCTTT.

The chain couples TRBV5-4 to TRBJ1-1; D uncertain. The CDR3 has 15 residues. The germline V gene encodes CDR1 SGHNT and CDR2 YYREEE (reference sequence). V was shortened by 4 bases and J by 4 bases, with 17 bases between the two germline ends. The CDR3, as DNA: TGTGCCAGCAGCCGAGTACAAGTTGGGAGCACTGAAGCTTTCTTT. It specifies CASSRVQVGSTEAFF.

The chain uses TRBV9 and TRBJ2-7, with D perhaps matching TRBD2 (6 bases). CDR3 length equals 15 residues. Between the trimmed V and J ends, which lost 0 bases and 3 bases, there was a span of 13 bases. Germline V gene lookup returns CDR1 SGDLS and CDR2 YYNGEE. CDR3 DNA sequence: TGTGCCAGCAGCGTAGTAGCCCAGGGAGGCTACGAGCAGTACTTC. It encodes CASSVVAQGGYEQYF.

The V gene is TRBV6-6, the J gene TRBJ2-7; TRBD1 matches 9 bases. The CDR3 runs 15 residues. CDR1 MNHNY and CDR2 SVGAGI come from the germline V gene (reference sequence). Trimming at V came to 8 bases and at J to 4 bases, leaving 12 bases not matched to a gene. The CDR3 coding sequence is TGTGCCAGCGGGGACAACCCGGGACAGGGTTACGAGCAGTACTTC. Amino acids: CASGDNPGQGYEQYF.